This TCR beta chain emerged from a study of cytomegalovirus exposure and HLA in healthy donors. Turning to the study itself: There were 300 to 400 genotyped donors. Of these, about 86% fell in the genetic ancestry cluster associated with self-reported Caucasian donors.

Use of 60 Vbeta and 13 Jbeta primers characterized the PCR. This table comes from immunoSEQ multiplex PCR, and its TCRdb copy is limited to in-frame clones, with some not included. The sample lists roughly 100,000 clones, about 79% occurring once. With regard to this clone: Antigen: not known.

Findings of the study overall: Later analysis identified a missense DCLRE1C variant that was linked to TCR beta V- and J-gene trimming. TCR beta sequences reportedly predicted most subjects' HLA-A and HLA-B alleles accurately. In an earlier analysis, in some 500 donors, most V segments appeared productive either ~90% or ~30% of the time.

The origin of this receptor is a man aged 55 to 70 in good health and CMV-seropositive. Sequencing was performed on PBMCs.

CDR3 sequence: CASSLGGLAGGLSSYNEQFF. In DNA, the CDR3 is TGTGCCAGCAGCTTAGGAGGGCTAGCGGGGGGTCTTAGCTCCTACAATGAGCAGTTCTTC. The chain couples TRBV13 to TRBJ2-1; TRBD2 matches at 11 bases. Trimming removed 0 bases from V and 0 bases from J; junction bases left unmatched: 10. The germline V gene has CDR1 PRHDT and CDR2 FYEKMQ (reference sequence). The CDR3 loop spans 20 amino acids.